These 15 T cell receptor beta chains originate from one sample sequenced in a study of vaccination and CD4 T cells after COVID-19. The sample's treatment: roughly ten-day PBMC culture with coronavirus spike peptide pools or control peptides (ViraFEST assay). Cultured CD4+ T cell DNA underwent sequencing with the Oncomine TCR Beta short-read assay. TCRdb itself ran the PCR reads through MiXCR, one entry per CDR3 protein. The sample yields 13,000 or so distinct CDR3 sequences, 25% to 35% seen once. For these receptors, no antigen is known. Specimen: CD4+ T cells from blood, cultured in vitro. Receptors originate from a human donor who had recovered from COVID-19.

This chain links TRBV2 with TRBJ1-3; D not certain. From germline, CDR1 is SNHLY and CDR2 FYNNEI. CDR3 length: 14 amino acids. V lost 4 bases to trimming and J lost 0 bases, with 7 bases between them. The CDR3, as DNA: TGTGCCAGCAGTGTAGAAGTCTCTGGAAACACCATATATTTT. Protein product: CASSVEVSGNTIYF.

The rearrangement uses TRBV7-8 and TRBJ1-5, with 7 nucleotides matching TRBD1. Germline V CDR1 and CDR2: SGHVS, FQNEAQ. Trimming removed 4 bases from V and 5 bases from J; junction bases left unmatched: 5. This CDR3 has 14 residues. CDR3 region: CASSSQGGDQPQHF. The CDR3, as DNA: TGTGCCAGCAGCTCTCAGGGGGGAGATCAGCCCCAGCATTTT. Complete variable domain (other parts from reference TRBV7-8 and TRBJ1-5): GAGVSQSPRYKVAKRGQDVALRCDPISGHVSLFWYQQALGQGPEFLTYFQNEAQLDKSGLPSDRFFAERPEGSVSTLKIQRTQQEDSAVYLCASSSQGGDQPQHFGDGTRLSIL.

V gene TRBV4-1 combines with J gene TRBJ2-1; 11 bases map to TRBD2. The CDR3 extends over 16 amino acids. V trimming: 4 bases; J trimming: 3 bases; junction bases outside the gene matches: 5. Germline CDR1 MGHRA, CDR2 YSYEKL. This CDR3 is CASSRQLAGDYNEQFF. CDR3 nucleotide sequence: TGCGCCAGCAGCCGCCAACTAGCGGGGGACTACAATGAGCAGTTCTTC.

In this sample, this clonotype is medium-sized. This chain connects TRBV7-8 to TRBJ1-6; the D gene is possibly TRBD1 (5 bases). CDR3 size: 15 residues. Trimming shortened V by 0 bases and J by 9 bases, and 12 bases separated the two germline ends. The germline gives CDR1 SGHVS, CDR2 FQNEAQ. The CDR3 region is CASSLARVGSSPLHF. The CDR3 nucleotides are TGTGCCAGCAGCTTAGCCAGGGTTGGGAGTTCACCCCTCCACTTT.

This clonotype showed up just a few times. This sequence joins TRBV7-9 and TRBJ2-3, with D perhaps given as TRBD1 or TRBD2 (6 bases each). The CDR3 length is 16 residues. CDR1 is SEHNR and CDR2 is FQNEAQ in the germline V gene (reference sequence). Trimming took off 8 bases at V and 3 bases at J, with 21 bases between the two ends. The CDR3 sequence: CASSSWRTGRTDTQYF. In nucleotides, the CDR3 is TGTGCCAGCTCGTCTTGGCGAACAGGGAGGACAGATACGCAGTATTTT.

This clonotype has just a few counts. The rearrangement uses TRBV11-3 and TRBJ2-1; 7 bases fit TRBD1. The end of the DNA aligns better with TRBJ2-7, so the J call may be wrong. This CDR3 is 15 amino acids long. Germline values: CDR1 SGHNT, CDR2 YENEEA. In DNA form, the CDR3 reads TGTGCCAGCAGCTTAATCGGCAGGGGGACGTACGAGCAGTACTTC. Its protein product is CASSLIGRGTYEQYF.

The count of this clonotype is one. The V gene is TRBV11-3, the J gene TRBJ1-1, with 9 bases matching TRBD1. V was clipped by 8 bases and J by 6 bases; unmatched bases: 7. Germline V CDR1 and CDR2: SGHNT, YENEEA. The CDR3 consists of 13 residues. Here the CDR3 reads CASGKQGAAEAFF. The CDR3 DNA reads as TGTGCCAGCGGGAAACAGGGGGCGGCTGAAGCTTTCTTT.

This clonotype showed up just a few times. V and J are TRBV20-1 and TRBJ2-5, with 7 positions matching TRBD2. The CDR3 consists of 13 residues. Germline V gene data show CDR1 as DFQATT and CDR2 as SNEGSKA (reference sequence). J gave up 2 bases and V 3 bases, and 3 bases lay outside the gene matches. As DNA, the CDR3 is TGCAGTGCTAGCCGCGGGGGACAAGAGACCCAGTACTTC. Translating it yields CSASRGGQETQYF.

The rearrangement links TRBV2 to TRBJ1-1; D gene unclear. This CDR3 has 11 amino acids. Germline CDR1 and CDR2: SNHLY and FYNNEI. V was trimmed by 6 bases and J by 3 bases, leaving 5 bases between them. The CDR3 DNA follows: TGTGCCAGCAGGCCGGACACTGAAGCTTTCTTT. Residues: CASRPDTEAFF.

This chain joins TRBV5-4 and TRBJ1-2, with D perhaps TRBD1 (6 bases). V lost 4 bases to trimming and J lost 10 bases, with 17 bases between them. In germline, CDR1 is SGHNT, CDR2 YYREEE (reference sequence). The CDR3 length is 13 residues. This CDR3 is CASSAEGGGVYTF. For the CDR3, the DNA is TGTGCCAGCAGCGCCGAGGGAGGGGGGGTCTACACCTTC.

The chain uses TRBV11-2 and TRBJ1-5; no firm D call. Germline-derived CDR1 and CDR2 are SGHAT and FQNNGV. The CDR3 is 13 residues long. With 5 bases removed from V and 6 bases from J, the gap between germline ends came to 11 bases. The CDR3 here is CASSHTAFQPQHF. The CDR3 nucleotides are TGTGCCAGCAGCCATACGGCTTTTCAGCCCCAGCATTTT. Full variable domain (rest looked up from reference TRBV11-2 and TRBJ1-5): EAGVAQSPRYKIIEKRQSVAFWCNPISGHATLYWYQQILGQGPKLLIQFQNNGVVDDSQLPKDRFSAERLKGVDSTLKIQPAKLEDSAVYLCASSHTAFQPQHFGDGTRLSIL.

This clonotype is medium-sized (0.01 to 0.1%). The chain is built from TRBV19 and TRBJ1-2; possibly TRBD1 for D (6 bases). From germline, CDR1 is LNHDA and CDR2 SQIVND (reference sequence). The germline V and J ends were trimmed by 5 bases and 3 bases, with 22 bases remaining between them. The CDR3 totals 17 residues. The CDR3 spells CASSPTLLLTGYYGYTF. CDR3 bases: TGTGCCAGTAGTCCCACCCTTCTCTTGACAGGCTACTATGGCTACACCTTC.

The V call is TRBV9, the J call TRBJ1-1; possibly TRBD1 for D (5 bases). The CDR3 extends over 15 amino acids. Germline V CDR1 and CDR2: SGDLS, YYNGEE. V lost 6 bases and J lost 5, with 20 bases in between. Here the CDR3 reads CASTVGEGLGTEAFF. The DNA for the CDR3 is TGTGCCAGCACCGTGGGGGAGGGCCTGGGGACTGAAGCTTTCTTT.

This clonotype was found a few times. CDR3 amino acids: CAITSTEQETQYF. In DNA form, the CDR3 reads TGTGCCATCACGTCGACGGAACAAGAGACCCAGTACTTC. The rearrangement links TRBV10-3 to TRBJ2-5, with no clear D. The CDR3 totals 13 residues. V lost 7 bases, J lost 2 bases, and 11 bases lay in between. Germline V gene lookup returns CDR1 ENHRY and CDR2 SYGVKD.

The chain uses TRBV12-3 or TRBV12-4 and TRBJ1-3; D unresolved. The V and J ends lost 6 bases and 4 bases respectively, with 7 bases between them. This CDR3 has 12 residues. DNA of the CDR3: TGTGCCAGCAGGCCGGGGGGAAACACCATATATTTT. Protein: CASRPGGNTIYF.